This TCR beta chain was identified in a study of blood T cell repertoires in COVID-19. Study overall: The United States, Italy and Spain supplied acute and convalescent COVID-19 samples. PBMCs, B-cell-depleted T cells, or T cells provided the cDNA or gDNA that made up the material.

This CDR3 is built from 12 residues. Per the germline V gene, CDR1 is SGHTA and CDR2 is FQGNSA. The ends were cut back, 8 bases at V and 4 bases at J, with 9 bases in the middle. How the authors handled the data: Amplifying reference gene primers gave estimates of nucleated cell counts. Libraries were prepared by immunoSEQ multiplex PCR; TCRdb keeps only in-frame clonotypes and omits some of them. V and J calls plus clone size are reproduced from that table; the DNA served to infer D and trimming. The sample holds 130,000 to 150,000 clones, 87% seen once. The chain recombines TRBV7-2 with TRBJ2-1, with D tentatively TRBD1 (5 bases). Source material: peripheral blood. This receptor was obtained from a woman in her fifties or sixties with active or convalescent COVID-19. The CDR3 region is CASSDIYNEQFF. The CDR3 region has the DNA TGTGCCAGCTCGGACATTTACAATGAGCAGTTCTTC.